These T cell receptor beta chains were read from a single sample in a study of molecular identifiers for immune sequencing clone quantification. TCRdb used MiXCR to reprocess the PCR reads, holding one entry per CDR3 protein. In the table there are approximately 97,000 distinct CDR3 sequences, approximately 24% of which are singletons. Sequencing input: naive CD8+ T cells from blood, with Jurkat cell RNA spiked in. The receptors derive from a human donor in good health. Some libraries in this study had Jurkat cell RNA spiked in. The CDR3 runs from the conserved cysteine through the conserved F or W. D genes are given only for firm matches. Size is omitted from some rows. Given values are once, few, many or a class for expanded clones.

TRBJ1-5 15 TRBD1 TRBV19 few CASSNGQGVNQPQHF TGTGCCAGTAGTAACGGACAGGGGGTCAATCAGCCCCAGCATTTT
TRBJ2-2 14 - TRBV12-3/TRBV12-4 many CASSLAERAGELFF TGTGCCAGCAGTTTAGCGGAGAGGGCCGGGGAGCTGTTTTTT
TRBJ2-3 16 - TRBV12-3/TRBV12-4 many CASSLAARDPTDTQYF TGTGCCAGCAGTTTAGCAGCCAGGGATCCCACAGATACGCAGTATTTT
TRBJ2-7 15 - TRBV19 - CASSSGTLSMDEQYF TGTGCCAGTAGTAGCGGGACACTTAGTATGGACGAGCAGTACTTC
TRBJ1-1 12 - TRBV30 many CAWTLDDTEAFF TGTGCCTGGACTTTAGATGACACTGAAGCTTTCTTT
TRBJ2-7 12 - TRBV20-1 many CSAGDIRYEQYF TGCAGTGCTGGGGACATTAGGTACGAGCAGTACTTC
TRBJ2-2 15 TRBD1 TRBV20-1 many CSASPGTGPSGELFF TGCAGTGCTAGTCCCGGGACAGGGCCTAGCGGGGAGCTGTTTTTT
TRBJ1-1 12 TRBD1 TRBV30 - CAGGDSGTEAFF TGTGCCGGGGGGGACAGCGGCACTGAAGCTTTCTTT
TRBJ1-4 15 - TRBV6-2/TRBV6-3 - CASSPSGASGEKLFF TGTGCCAGCAGCCCCTCCGGGGCATCTGGTGAAAAACTGTTTTTT
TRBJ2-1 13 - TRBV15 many CATSGVNYNEQFF TGTGCCACCAGCGGAGTAAACTACAATGAGCAGTTCTTC
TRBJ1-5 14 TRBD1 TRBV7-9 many CASSQGVGNQPQHF TGTGCCAGCAGCCAGGGGGTTGGCAATCAGCCCCAGCATTTT